This T cell receptor (beta chain) was identified in a study of T-cell memory formation after mild COVID-19. Looking at the study overall: The study found TCR clusters largely donor specific.

The study, taken as a whole, reports: For contracting clones, CD4+ ones sat mainly in CM and EM, CD8+ in EMRA. Clones contracting over day 15 to 85 were CD4/CD8 balanced, with later expanders leaning CD4+.

This clonotype showed up just a few times. No antigen is known for it. TCRdb fed the 5' RACE reads into MiXCR, producing one record per CDR3 protein. The sample lists 200,000 to 250,000 distinct CDR3 sequences, 9.4% occurring once. The germline V gene encodes CDR1 SGDLS and CDR2 YYNGEE. Unmatched junction bases numbered 5, after V lost 0 bases and J lost 6 bases. There are 15 residues in the CDR3. The sequencing sample was made of PBMCs or a T cell subset sorted from them (not recorded which). This sequence joins TRBV9 and TRBJ2-2; 7 nucleotides agree with TRBD1. This TCR was sampled from a man in his late teens or twenties who had mild COVID-19 (a few samples of this study predate the infection). Cell type and time point are not known. This CDR3 reads CASSVGGGAAGELFF. Written as DNA, the CDR3 is TGTGCCAGCAGCGTAGGAGGGGGCGCGGCCGGGGAGCTGTTTTTT.